This passage covers 28 T cell receptor beta chains from one sample sequenced in a study of cytomegalovirus exposure and HLA in healthy donors. PCR involved 60 Vbeta and 13 Jbeta primers. Sequenced by immunoSEQ multiplex PCR; TCRdb stores in-frame clones only, minus some. This table lists approximately 180,000 clones. The sequenced sample was PBMCs. The receptors derive from a man aged 25 to 40 in good health and CMV-seronegative.

As concerns this clone: At one boundary the junction diverges from the germline segment, which might be a read error. The chain joins TRBV6-5 to TRBJ1-1, with D tentatively TRBD1 (6 bases). CDR1 and CDR2 from the germline V gene are MNHEY and SVGAGI. The CDR3 contains 15 residues. The CDR3 protein is CATSYAPTGNTEAFF. CDR3 DNA sequence: TGTGCCACCAGTTACGCCCCGACAGGGAACACTGAAGCTTTCTTT.

J is TRBJ1-1 and V is TRBV28; D ambiguous. This CDR3 contains 12 residues. Germline V lookup: CDR1 MDHEN, CDR2 SYDVKM. Trimming removed 8 bases at V and 0 bases at J, with 7 bases between. The CDR3 loop is CASGSVNTEAFF. The CDR3 DNA reads as TGTGCCAGCGGTAGTGTGAACACTGAAGCTTTCTTT.

The V call is TRBV18, the J call TRBJ1-5; 7 nucleotides line up with TRBD1. The V gene's germline CDR1 is KGHSH and CDR2 LQKENI. This CDR3 has 19 amino acids. V lost 3 bases and J lost 4; bases outside the gene matches: 18. CDR3 bases: TGTGCCAGCTCACCCCCCAGCCCGGGACAGCAATTACTAAATCAGCCCCAGCATTTT. As protein: CASSPPSPGQQLLNQPQHF.

Here the CDR3 reads CASSRTGSRIGELFF. The CDR3 DNA follows: TGCGCCAGCAGCCGAACAGGGTCGAGGATCGGGGAGCTGTTTTTT. The V call is TRBV4-1, the J call TRBJ2-2; D might be TRBD1 (6 bases). Germline V lookup: CDR1 MGHRA, CDR2 YSYEKL. The V end lost 4 bases, the J end lost 7 bases, and 16 bases lay between the germline ends. This CDR3 contains 15 residues.

The chain has TRBV27 and TRBJ2-3; a weak D match, TRBD1 (5 bases). Looked up from germline, CDR1 is MNHEY and CDR2 is SMNVEV (reference sequence). Trimming cost V 3 bases and J 2 bases, with 9 bases left between them. The CDR3 is 14 residues long. The CDR3 protein is CASSFRAATDTQYF. The CDR3 region has the DNA TGTGCCAGCAGTTTCAGGGCTGCCACAGATACGCAGTATTTT.

The chain joins TRBV30 to TRBJ2-3, with D perhaps TRBD1 (7 bases). Germline CDR1 reads GTSNPN; CDR2 reads SVGIG (reference sequence). This CDR3 is 14 amino acids long. V shed 1 base and J shed 3 bases, with 11 bases lying between them. The CDR3 nucleotides read TGTGCCTGGAGTGCAGGGGGGTTAACAGATACGCAGTATTTT. It specifies CAWSAGGLTDTQYF.

The chain uses TRBV21-1 and TRBJ2-7; whether TRBD2, the table's D call, matches the DNA was not checked. TRBV21-1 is recorded as a pseudogene. This CDR3 has 15 amino acids. CDR3: CASSKASGDNYEQYF. The CDR3 nucleotides are TGTGCCAGCAGCAAAGCTAGCGGGGATAACTACGAGCAGTACTTC.

This chain links TRBV30 with TRBJ1-6; D is possibly TRBD1 (5 bases). The CDR3 has 13 residues. Trimming left V 4 bases short and J 10 bases short, with 14 bases between. Germline V gene lookup returns CDR1 GTSNPN and CDR2 SVGIG (reference sequence). The DNA for the CDR3 is TGTGCCTGGATGAAGGGGAAAGGATCACCCCTCCACTTT. As protein: CAWMKGKGSPLHF.

This chain connects TRBV9 to TRBJ2-5, with D maybe TRBD2 (5 bases). Judging by the DNA end, TRBJ2-7 fits better; the J call may be wrong. The CDR3 runs 15 residues. Germline V CDR1 and CDR2: SGDLS, YYNGEE. The CDR3 loop is CASSPDYQSSYEQYF. DNA for the CDR3: TGTGCCAGCAGCCCCGACTATCAAAGCTCCTACGAGCAGTACTTC.

J is TRBJ2-5 and V is TRBV27; 7 bases line up with TRBD2. Trimming cost V 6 bases and J 6 bases; bases outside gene matches: 10. The CDR3 runs 14 residues. From germline, CDR1 is MNHEY and CDR2 SMNVEV (reference sequence). The CDR3 is CASSPPAGLKTQYF. The CDR3 coding sequence is TGTGCCAGCAGCCCTCCAGCGGGGTTGAAGACCCAGTACTTC.

The rearrangement joins TRBV6-5 to TRBJ1-2; D not resolved. This CDR3 region has 13 residues. Looked up from germline, CDR1 is MNHEY and CDR2 is SVGAGI. V lost 5 bases and J 5 bases, leaving 12 bases between the germline ends. The DNA for the CDR3 is TGTGCCAGCAGTCGCCCCACGGAGTATGGCTACACCTTC. This encodes CASSRPTEYGYTF.

V and J are TRBV6-1 and TRBJ1-5; no clear D. Germline CDR1 MNHNS, CDR2 SASEGT. The V end was cut by 11 bases, the J end by 5 bases, with 16 bases between. The CDR3 length is 13 residues. The CDR3 is CALGAGRDQPQHF. In DNA form, the CDR3 reads TGTGCCCTGGGAGCCGGGAGGGATCAGCCCCAGCATTTT.

The V and J genes are TRBV18 and TRBJ1-2; no definite D call. Deletions cut 3 bases from V and 1 base from J, with 6 bases between. Germline V lookup: CDR1 KGHSH, CDR2 LQKENI. The CDR3 contains 13 residues. Written as DNA, the CDR3 is TGTGCCAGCTCACCTGAGGGTAACTATGGCTACACCTTC. As protein: CASSPEGNYGYTF.

Here the CDR3 DNA reads TGTGCCAGCAGCCAAGATTCGGGGGTGGTGGTAGGGGAGGACTATGGCTACACCTTC. It translates to CASSQDSGVVVGEDYGYTF. The J gene is TRBJ1-2, the V gene TRBV4-2; D might be TRBD1 (5 bases). This CDR3 region has 19 residues. V lost 0 bases, J lost 3 bases, and 23 bases lay in between. The germline CDR1 and CDR2 sequences are LGHNA and YNFKEQ.

The gene calls are TRBV7-9 and TRBJ1-4, with TRBD1 matching 8 bases. The length of the CDR3 is 15 residues. V gave up 5 bases and J gave up 6 bases; unmatched junction bases: 8. Germline V gene lookup returns CDR1 SEHNR and CDR2 FQNEAQ (reference sequence). The CDR3 protein is CASSPGQGADEKLFF. CDR3 bases: TGTGCCAGCAGCCCCGGGCAGGGGGCGGATGAAAAACTGTTTTTT.

The rearrangement links TRBV7-9 to TRBJ1-5, with a weak D call TRBD1 (6 bases). The CDR3 length is 15 residues. CDR1 and CDR2 from the germline V gene are SEHNR and FQNEAQ (reference sequence). V was shortened by 4 bases and J by 5 bases, with 15 bases between the two germline ends. The CDR3 region is CASSSWDMGDQPQHF. The DNA of the CDR3 is TGTGCCAGCAGCTCATGGGACATGGGAGATCAGCCCCAGCATTTT.

V is TRBV30 and J is TRBJ1-1, with TRBD1 matching over 7 bases. The germline V gene encodes CDR1 GTSNPN and CDR2 SVGIG (reference sequence). The CDR3 sequence is 16 residues long. J lost 5 bases, V lost 0 bases, and 12 bases had no gene match. The CDR3 loop is CAWSVSLGTALTEAFF. As DNA, the CDR3 is TGTGCCTGGAGTGTGAGTCTGGGGACAGCCCTTACTGAAGCTTTCTTT.

This chain joins TRBV27 and TRBJ1-1; 8 bases map to TRBD1. With 5 bases clipped from V and 2 bases from J, the junction kept 1 base outside the gene matches. The CDR3 sequence is 13 residues long. CDR1 is MNHEY, CDR2 SMNVEV, per germline (reference sequence). CDR3 bases: TGTGCCAGCAGTGACAGGGGAAACACTGAAGCTTTCTTT. This codes for CASSDRGNTEAFF.

This sequence joins TRBV5-4 and TRBJ2-7; possibly TRBD1 for D (5 bases). Trimming removed 0 bases at V and 0 bases at J, with 10 bases between. Germline values: CDR1 SGHNT, CDR2 YYREEE (reference sequence). This CDR3 has 15 amino acids. In DNA, the CDR3 is TGTGCCAGCAGCTTGGACAGGTGGAGCTCCTACGAGCAGTACTTC. This gives the protein CASSLDRWSSYEQYF.

This chain connects TRBV6-5 to TRBJ2-3; 10 bases are shared with TRBD2. J gave up 0 bases and V 6 bases, and 3 bases lay outside the gene matches. The CDR3 covers 15 residues. Germline CDR1 MNHEY, CDR2 SVGAGI. The chain's CDR3 is CASSILAGSTDTQYF. The CDR3 coding sequence is TGTGCCAGCAGCATACTAGCGGGAAGCACAGATACGCAGTATTTT.

The V call is TRBV29-1, the J call TRBJ2-1; 7 bases line up with TRBD1. The germline V gene encodes CDR1 SQVTM and CDR2 ANQGSEA. This CDR3 contains 14 residues. V gave up 7 bases and J gave up 5 bases; unmatched junction bases: 11. In DNA form, the CDR3 reads TGCAGCGCTGCCCGGGCGACAGGGAACAATGAGCAGTTCTTC. Its protein is CSAARATGNNEQFF.

The chain recombines TRBV6-5 with TRBJ1-1, with a weak D call TRBD1 (5 bases). V was trimmed by 0 bases and J by 4 bases, leaving 12 bases between them. Germline values: CDR1 MNHEY, CDR2 SVGAGI. CDR3 length equals 15 residues. CDR3 amino acids: CASSYSGGWGTEAFF. The CDR3 DNA reads TGTGCCAGCAGTTACTCGGGGGGTTGGGGCACTGAAGCTTTCTTT.

The chain joins TRBV29-1 to TRBJ2-7; a weak D match, TRBD1 (5 bases). The CDR3 is 12 amino acids. Trimming took 3 bases from V and 3 from J, leaving 9 bases between them. Germline V gives CDR1 SQVTM, CDR2 ANQGSEA. The CDR3 loop is CSVDQGSYEQYF. Here the CDR3 DNA reads TGCAGCGTTGATCAGGGTAGCTACGAGCAGTACTTC.

The chain carries TRBV19 and TRBJ1-4; weak D call: TRBD1 (5 bases). The germline V and J ends were trimmed by 5 bases and 5 bases, with 15 bases remaining between them. CDR3 length: 15 amino acids. Germline assignment: CDR1 LNHDA and CDR2 SQIVND (reference sequence). This chain's CDR3 is CASSRSHGGNEKLFF. In DNA, the CDR3 is TGTGCCAGTAGTCGCAGTCACGGGGGGAATGAAAAACTGTTTTTT. The whole variable domain, remainder taken from reference TRBV19 and TRBJ1-4, is DGGITQSPKYLFRKEGQNVTLSCEQNLNHDAMYWYRQDPGQGLRLIYYSQIVNDFQKGDIAEGYSVSREKKESFPLTVTSAQKNPTAFYLCASSRSHGGNEKLFFGSGTQLSVL.

CDR3 protein: CASSMGTGGTPQYF. The CDR3 DNA reads as TGTGCCAGTAGTATGGGGACAGGAGGGACCCCTCAGTACTTC. V usage is TRBV19 and J usage is TRBJ2-4; TRBD1 aligns across 8 bases. CDR3 length equals 14 residues. Germline CDR1 reads LNHDA; CDR2 reads SQIVND (reference sequence). After removal of 3 bases from V and 12 bases from J, the junction contained 10 bases not matched to a gene.

The genes are TRBV4-1 and TRBJ1-5; maybe TRBD1 (5 bases). V was trimmed by 1 base and J by 4 bases, leaving 20 bases between them. Per germline, CDR1 MGHRA and CDR2 YSYEKL. The CDR3 has 18 amino acids. DNA for the CDR3: TGCGCCAGCAGCCAAGGTCCCGCGCAGGGTTTAGGAAATCAGCCCCAGCATTTT. This encodes CASSQGPAQGLGNQPQHF.

The rearrangement uses TRBV10-3 and TRBJ2-3; 16 bases map to TRBD2. V shed 7 bases and J 0 bases; nucleotides not matched to a gene: 10. This CDR3 contains 19 residues. Germline CDR1 is ENHRY and CDR2 is SYGVKD. CDR3 protein: CAITPGLAGGLASTDTQYF. Here the CDR3 DNA reads TGTGCCATCACCCCGGGACTAGCGGGAGGGCTAGCTAGCACAGATACGCAGTATTTT.

The J gene is TRBJ2-7, the V gene TRBV9; 7 bases agree with TRBD1. The trim removed 3 bases at V and 6 bases at J, leaving 9 bases unmatched. The V gene's germline CDR1 is SGDLS and CDR2 YYNGEE. CDR3 length: 14 amino acids. CDR3: CASSAPGQTSEQYF. DNA for the CDR3: TGTGCCAGCAGCGCTCCGGGACAGACGTCCGAGCAGTACTTC.